This T cell receptor beta chain was obtained from a study of control samples from healthy donors and cancer patients. CDR3 length: 12 residues. CDR1 and CDR2 from the germline V gene are SGHRS and YFSETQ. V shed 5 bases and J shed 12 bases, with 17 bases lying between them. Clones were sequenced by immunoSEQ multiplex PCR, and TCRdb holds only the in-frame ones, with some missing. The table includes approximately 100,000 clones, around nine tenths detected once. This chain joins TRBV5-1 and TRBJ1-1; D possibly corresponds to TRBD1 (6 bases). Sequenced material: blood. This TCR came from a man aged 30 to 39 in good health. The chain's CDR3 is CASRGTGRDSFF. CDR3 bases: TGCGCCAGCAGAGGAACAGGGCGTGACTCTTTCTTT.